The rows below give T cell receptor beta chains drawn from one sample of a study of blood T cell repertoires in COVID-19. Here immunoSEQ multiplex PCR was the method, and the copy in TCRdb shows in-frame clones only, minus some. The sample includes 95,000 to 150,000 clones, 85% seen only once; the top ten take roughly 27%. Sequenced input: peripheral blood. The receptors shown here come from a woman of 80 years or more with acute or convalescent COVID-19. Both conserved end residues are part of each CDR3. Fields, in order: clone size, V gene, J gene, D gene, CDR3 protein, CDR3 DNA. D genes are given only for firm matches. The size field is filled for only some rows; it gives once, few, many or a size class.

>-|TRBV4-3|TRBJ1-4|TRBD1
CASSRQTGGTSTNEKLFF
TGCGCCAGCAGCCGTCAGACAGGGGGGACTTCAACTAATGAAAAACTGTTTTTT
>-|TRBV29-1|TRBJ1-1|-
CSAIQQVLNTEAFF
TGCAGCGCCATCCAACAGGTCCTGAACACTGAAGCTTTCTTT
>-|TRBV9|TRBJ2-1|TRBD2
CASATRGGPSYNEQFF
TGTGCCAGCGCGACCCGGGGGGGGCCCTCCTACAATGAGCAGTTCTTC
>-|TRBV7-2|TRBJ1-1|-
CASSSGLFVRTEAFF
TGTGCCAGCAGCTCGGGACTTTTTGTAAGAACTGAAGCTTTCTTT
>-|TRBV21-1|TRBJ1-2|-
CASSKSPGTENYGYTF
TGTGCCAGCAGCAAAAGTCCTGGGACAGAGAACTATGGCTACACCTTC
>-|TRBV7-7|TRBJ2-2|-
CASSPKGTPNTGELFF
TGTGCCAGCAGCCCCAAGGGGACACCGAACACCGGGGAGCTGTTTTTT
>-|TRBV7-3|TRBJ2-3|-
CASSLTLGSRGTDTQYF
TGTGCCAGCAGCTTAACTCTGGGTAGTCGGGGCACAGATACGCAGTATTTT
>-|TRBV28|TRBJ1-6|-
CASSPLYPPLHF
TGTGCCAGCAGTCCGTTATATCCACCCCTCCACTTT
>-|TRBV14|TRBJ1-1|TRBD1
CASSHLPGQLNTEAFF
TGTGCCAGCAGCCATTTACCGGGACAGTTGAACACTGAAGCTTTCTTT
>-|TRBV5-1|TRBJ2-2|-
CASSLGLYVTGELFF
TGCGCCAGCAGCTTGGGCCTCTACGTCACCGGGGAGCTGTTTTTT
>-|TRBV20-1|TRBJ2-1|-
CSASDSGVEQFF
TGCAGTGCTAGTGACTCAGGGGTGGAGCAGTTCTTC
>few|TRBV6-2/TRBV6-3|TRBJ1-6|-
CASSYYDGDNSPLHF
TGTGCCAGCAGTTACTACGACGGAGATAATTCACCCCTCCACTTT
>few|TRBV6-4|TRBJ1-2|TRBD1
CASSDYPGQGAGYTF
TGTGCCAGCAGTGACTACCCGGGACAGGGAGCGGGCTACACCTTC
>few|TRBV28|TRBJ1-2|-
CASGGGGAQGYTF
TGTGCCAGCGGCGGGGGAGGGGCTCAGGGCTACACCTTC
>once|TRBV28|TRBJ2-5|TRBD2
CASSFLWGGETQYF
TGTGCCAGCAGTTTTCTTTGGGGAGGGGAGACCCAGTACTTC
>-|TRBV29-1|TRBJ1-1|-
CSVDPKNTEAFF
TGCAGCGTTGACCCAAAGAACACTGAAGCTTTCTTT
>once|TRBV5-1|TRBJ1-6|-
CASSLEGGWTNNSPLHF
TGCGCCAGCAGCTTGGAAGGGGGATGGACAAATAATTCACCCCTCCACTTT
>-|TRBV7-9|TRBJ1-1|-
CASSTPPPGMNTEAFF
TGTGCCAGCAGCACACCCCCCCCAGGGATGAACACTGAAGCTTTCTTT
>-|TRBV5-4|TRBJ1-2|-
CASRRSSDNYGYTF
TGTGCCAGCCGGAGGTCCAGTGATAACTATGGCTACACCTTC
>-|TRBV27|TRBJ1-5|-
CASSLRGAGQPQHF
TGTGCCAGCAGTCTACGGGGTGCGGGTCAGCCCCAGCATTTT
>-|TRBV20-1|TRBJ1-1|-
CSARGYATFF
TGCAGTGCAAGAGGGTACGCTACCTTCTTT
>-|TRBV5-1|TRBJ1-2|-
CASTQGTGLNYGYTF
TGCGCCAGCACTCAGGGTACAGGGTTGAACTATGGCTACACCTTC
>-|TRBV19|TRBJ2-2|TRBD1
CASTRGLNTGELFF
TGTGCCAGCACTAGGGGGCTAAACACCGGGGAGCTGTTTTTT
>-|TRBV6-5|TRBJ1-5|-
CASSYSGQIHQPQHF
TGTGCCAGCAGTTACTCTGGACAGATCCATCAGCCCCAGCATTTT
>-|TRBV7-3|TRBJ2-2|TRBD1
CASSSNRQGAGGELFF
TGTGCCAGCAGCTCAAATCGACAGGGGGCCGGCGGGGAGCTGTTTTTT
>-|TRBV24-1|TRBJ2-3|TRBD1
CATSDPGTGGRDTQYF
TGTGCCACCAGTGATCCAGGGACAGGGGGTAGGGATACGCAGTATTTT
>-|TRBV5-1|TRBJ2-5|-
CASSLASGPYQETQYF
TGCGCCAGCAGCTTGGCGAGCGGACCATACCAAGAGACCCAGTACTTC
>-|TRBV6-2/TRBV6-3|TRBJ2-2|-
CASSYSLLASRSNTGELFF
TGTGCCAGCAGTTACTCCCTTTTAGCTAGCAGATCGAACACCGGGGAGCTGTTTTTT
>-|TRBV4-1|TRBJ2-2|TRBD1
CASRQGGGSNTGELFF
TGCGCCAGCAGACAAGGGGGCGGCTCGAACACCGGGGAGCTGTTTTTT
>-|TRBV27|TRBJ2-4|TRBD1
CASSPLDRGGFNLNIQYF
TGTGCCAGCAGTCCCCTGGACAGGGGGGGGTTTAATCTGAACATTCAGTACTTC
>-|TRBV5-6|TRBJ1-6|TRBD1
CASSWGTGPSPLHF
TGTGCCAGCAGCTGGGGGACAGGACCCTCACCCCTCCACTTT
>-|TRBV20-1|TRBJ2-5|-
CSALQETQYF
TGCAGTGCTCTTCAAGAGACCCAGTACTTC
>-|TRBV18|TRBJ2-2|-
CASSPPSGWDTGELFF
TGTGCCAGCTCACCACCATCGGGGTGGGACACCGGGGAGCTGTTTTTT